This is a list of T cell receptor beta chains from one sample in a study of T cell clusters in autoimmune cytopenias. Reanalyzing the multiplex PCR reads, TCRdb keeps one entry per CDR3 protein, without DNA. The table counts approximately 12,000 distinct CDR3 sequences; around 22% lies in the top ten. A further study also used this sample, focusing on T cell repertoires in aging, cancer and after chemotherapy.

The sequenced sample was peripheral blood. The source is a human donor in good health. The CDR3 runs from the conserved cysteine through the conserved F or W. Clone size is shown for a subset of rows, as once, few, many or a class of expanded clone.

abundance: .
v_gene: TRBV6-2/TRBV6-3
j_gene: TRBJ1-1
CDR3aa: CASSSISTSNTEAFF

abundance: medium-sized
v_gene: TRBV30
j_gene: TRBJ2-3
CDR3aa: CAWTPKAARDTQYF

abundance: .
v_gene: TRBV19
j_gene: TRBJ2-1
CDR3aa: CASSRTSGYLRGNEQFF

abundance: .
v_gene: TRBV12-3/TRBV12-4
j_gene: TRBJ2-7
CDR3aa: CASSLSSSGIEQYF

abundance: medium-sized
v_gene: TRBV19
j_gene: TRBJ2-5
CDR3aa: CASSIARQETQYF

abundance: .
v_gene: TRBV18
j_gene: TRBJ2-2
CDR3aa: CASSPTSYGTGELFF

abundance: .
v_gene: TRBV12-3/TRBV12-4
j_gene: TRBJ2-5
CDR3aa: CASSSRRGGPKWQETQYF

abundance: .
v_gene: TRBV6-1
j_gene: TRBJ1-1
CDR3aa: CASSPSRLPNTEAFF

abundance: .
v_gene: TRBV5-1
j_gene: TRBJ2-6
CDR3aa: CASSLPRDRSSGANVLTF

abundance: .
v_gene: TRBV30
j_gene: TRBJ1-3
CDR3aa: CAWRSGQGNTIYF

abundance: .
v_gene: TRBV30
j_gene: TRBJ2-3
CDR3aa: CAWRAGVSTDTQYF

abundance: .
v_gene: TRBV12-3/TRBV12-4
j_gene: TRBJ2-1
CDR3aa: CASSGGAGLSSYNEQFF

abundance: .
v_gene: TRBV11-3
j_gene: TRBJ1-4
CDR3aa: CASSPGVTFEKLFF

abundance: .
v_gene: TRBV19
j_gene: TRBJ2-3
CDR3aa: CASSMLTGGGDTQYF

abundance: .
v_gene: TRBV12-3/TRBV12-4
j_gene: TRBJ2-1
CDR3aa: CASSSSPGLAGGWEQFF

abundance: medium-sized
v_gene: TRBV29-1
j_gene: TRBJ1-4
CDR3aa: CSVELAEENEKLFF

abundance: .
v_gene: TRBV7-3
j_gene: TRBJ2-1
CDR3aa: CASSPPRDNRREQFF

abundance: .
v_gene: TRBV30
j_gene: TRBJ2-5
CDR3aa: CASALALQETQYF

abundance: .
v_gene: TRBV6-5
j_gene: TRBJ1-6
CDR3aa: CASSYSGAFSYNSPLHF

abundance: .
v_gene: TRBV27
j_gene: TRBJ2-3
CDR3aa: CASSLLGDTQYF

abundance: .
v_gene: TRBV6-5
j_gene: TRBJ2-4
CDR3aa: CASSYSVAGGNIQYF

abundance: .
v_gene: TRBV5-6
j_gene: TRBJ2-7
CDR3aa: CASSFSGTGTYEQYF

abundance: medium-sized
v_gene: TRBV5-4
j_gene: TRBJ2-5
CDR3aa: CASSLGQQETQYF

abundance: .
v_gene: TRBV12-3/TRBV12-4
j_gene: TRBJ2-7
CDR3aa: CASSLEVLYEQYF

abundance: .
v_gene: TRBV11-3
j_gene: TRBJ1-1
CDR3aa: CASSAQYRGTTEAFF

abundance: medium-sized
v_gene: TRBV11-3
j_gene: TRBJ2-5
CDR3aa: CASSLWARETQYF

abundance: .
v_gene: TRBV5-6
j_gene: TRBJ1-5
CDR3aa: CASSSWVGTGSIQPQHF

abundance: medium-sized
v_gene: TRBV5-6
j_gene: TRBJ2-7
CDR3aa: CASSLLYAEQYF

abundance: .
v_gene: TRBV13
j_gene: TRBJ1-2
CDR3aa: CASSQGAQSYGYTF

abundance: medium-sized
v_gene: TRBV19
j_gene: TRBJ2-2
CDR3aa: CASRQGSSTGELFF

abundance: medium-sized
v_gene: TRBV5-4
j_gene: TRBJ2-3
CDR3aa: CASSHASSGGTQYF

abundance: .
v_gene: TRBV27
j_gene: TRBJ2-3
CDR3aa: CASSLDGRRGGADTQYF

abundance: medium-sized
v_gene: TRBV11-1
j_gene: TRBJ2-5
CDR3aa: CASSSRTSGGWETQYF

abundance: .
v_gene: TRBV12-3/TRBV12-4
j_gene: TRBJ2-1
CDR3aa: CASSLSGTEYNEQFF

abundance: .
v_gene: TRBV11-3
j_gene: TRBJ2-3
CDR3aa: CASSVPGQNTQYF

abundance: .
v_gene: TRBV27
j_gene: TRBJ1-1
CDR3aa: CASSLSMVNTEAFF

abundance: .
v_gene: TRBV10-3
j_gene: TRBJ1-2
CDR3aa: CAISGATGAYYGYTF

abundance: .
v_gene: TRBV19
j_gene: TRBJ1-1
CDR3aa: CASSIADEGKAFF

abundance: .
v_gene: TRBV5-1
j_gene: TRBJ2-7
CDR3aa: CASSSSSYEQYF

abundance: .
v_gene: TRBV5-4
j_gene: TRBJ1-1
CDR3aa: CASSPKGQTNTEAFF

abundance: .
v_gene: TRBV5-4
j_gene: TRBJ2-1
CDR3aa: CASSLGAAAAYNEQFF

abundance: .
v_gene: TRBV6-5
j_gene: TRBJ2-6
CDR3aa: CASRFQGSGANVLTF

abundance: .
v_gene: TRBV6-5
j_gene: TRBJ1-1
CDR3aa: CAVRGWDTEAFF

abundance: .
v_gene: TRBV6-2/TRBV6-3
j_gene: TRBJ1-2
CDR3aa: CASRRDRNYGYTF

abundance: .
v_gene: TRBV12-3/TRBV12-4
j_gene: TRBJ2-1
CDR3aa: CASRPPLVRDNEQFF

abundance: .
v_gene: TRBV6-6
j_gene: TRBJ2-7
CDR3aa: CASSYRTAYEQYF

abundance: .
v_gene: TRBV5-4
j_gene: TRBJ2-5
CDR3aa: CASSPTGQAETQYF

abundance: .
v_gene: TRBV13
j_gene: TRBJ2-3
CDR3aa: CASSLDGGADSDTQYF

abundance: .
v_gene: TRBV30
j_gene: TRBJ1-1
CDR3aa: CAWSHNPDTEAFF